The next 18 T cell receptor beta chains were all read from a single sample in a study of control samples from healthy donors and cancer patients. TCRdb's copy holds only in-frame clones and misses some; the assay was immunoSEQ multiplex PCR. The top ten hold approximately 1.4% of the sample, which has some 220,000 clones, just under 95% seen once. The sample taken for sequencing was blood. The receptor source for this set is a man aged 45-65 years in good health.

This clone appeared a single time. The chain recombines TRBV6-4 with TRBJ2-1; the D gene is possibly TRBD1 (5 bases). Trimming removed 1 base at V and 0 bases at J, with 10 bases between. CDR1 and CDR2 (germline): MRHNA, SNTAGT. This CDR3 region has 16 residues. DNA for the CDR3: TGTGCCAGCAGTGACTATTCAGGGCACTCCTACAATGAGCAGTTCTTC. As protein: CASSDYSGHSYNEQFF.

The chain has TRBV10-1 and TRBJ2-1; 8 bases agree with TRBD1. J gave up 3 bases and V 6 bases, and 4 bases lay outside the gene matches. This CDR3 region has 14 residues. Germline assignment: CDR1 WNHNN and CDR2 SYGVQD (reference sequence). The chain's CDR3 is CASSQDRVYNEQFF. The CDR3, as DNA: TGCGCCAGCAGCCAGGACAGGGTCTACAATGAGCAGTTCTTC.

This sequence joins TRBV27 and TRBJ2-5, with TRBD2 matching 14 bases. After removal of 4 bases from V and 5 bases from J, the junction contained 3 bases not matched to a gene. Germline lookup yields CDR1 MNHEY and CDR2 SMNVEV (reference sequence). The CDR3 has 15 residues. The CDR3 protein is CASSWGLAGEETQYF. The CDR3 nucleotides read TGTGCCAGCAGTTGGGGACTAGCGGGGGAGGAGACCCAGTACTTC.

The chain employs TRBV19 and TRBJ1-1; D is possibly TRBD1 (6 bases). CDR1 is LNHDA, CDR2 SQIVND, per germline (reference sequence). V dropped 5 bases and J dropped 1 base, with 14 bases sitting between them. This CDR3 contains 15 residues. CDR3 sequence reads: CASSGPGARNTEAFF. DNA for the CDR3: TGTGCCAGTAGTGGTCCGGGGGCCCGGAACACTGAAGCTTTCTTT.

This clone was found once. The chain joins TRBV5-6 to TRBJ2-6, with D perhaps matching TRBD1 (5 bases). The CDR3 loop spans 19 amino acids. V was trimmed by 2 bases and J by 0 bases, leaving 18 bases between them. Germline assignment: CDR1 SGHDT and CDR2 YYEEEE. The CDR3 loop reads CASSFVGVGEFSGANVLTF. CDR3 coding DNA: TGTGCCAGCAGCTTTGTTGGGGTAGGGGAATTCTCTGGGGCCAACGTCCTGACTTTC.

V is TRBV6-5 and J is TRBJ2-1, with D possibly TRBD2 on 6 matching bases. CDR1 is MNHEY, CDR2 SVGAGI, per germline. The CDR3 is 16 amino acids. The ends were cut back, 2 bases at V and 3 bases at J, with 14 bases in the middle. CDR3 amino acids: CASSYPSVGGYNEQFF. In DNA form, the CDR3 reads TGTGCCAGCAGTTACCCTAGCGTGGGGGGCTACAATGAGCAGTTCTTC.

The V and J genes are TRBV7-8 and TRBJ1-3; D is perhaps TRBD1 (5 bases). Germline assignment: CDR1 SGHVS and CDR2 FQNEAQ. V was clipped by 4 bases and J by 1 base, with 8 bases between them. The CDR3 extends over 14 amino acids. The CDR3 reads CASSSDSSGNTIYF. CDR3 nucleotide sequence: TGTGCCAGCAGCTCCGACAGTTCTGGAAACACCATATATTTT.

This sequence joins TRBV6-5 and TRBJ1-4; 8 bases are shared with TRBD1. With 0 bases clipped from V and 7 bases from J, the junction kept 7 bases outside the gene matches. CDR3 length: 16 residues. Germline V gene lookup returns CDR1 MNHEY and CDR2 SVGAGI. CDR3 in amino acids: CASSYSTETGAEKLFF. CDR3 nucleotide sequence: TGTGCCAGCAGTTACTCGACAGAGACAGGGGCTGAAAAACTGTTTTTT.

This sequence joins TRBV4-1 and TRBJ1-1; possible D gene TRBD1, 5 bases. The CDR3 loop spans 14 amino acids. The V gene lost 2 bases and the J gene lost 4 bases, with 11 bases spanning the gap. Germline-derived CDR1 and CDR2 are MGHRA and YSYEKL. The CDR3 bases are TGCGCCAGCAGCCAATCCAGGGATTCCACTGAAGCTTTCTTT. Translating it yields CASSQSRDSTEAFF.

The V gene is TRBV6-1, the J gene TRBJ2-5; 7 bases fit TRBD1. CDR3 size: 14 residues. Looked up from germline, CDR1 is MNHNS and CDR2 is SASEGT. Germline trimming cut 3 bases from V and 2 bases from J; bases unmatched to any gene: 3. In nucleotides, the CDR3 is TGTGCCAGCAGTGATAGGGGGCTTCAAGAGACCCAGTACTTC. Residues: CASSDRGLQETQYF.

In regard to this clone: Other DNA sequences in this sample translate to the same CDR3. The genes are TRBV9 and TRBJ2-1; no firm D call. The germline V gene encodes CDR1 SGDLS and CDR2 YYNGEE. The germline V and J ends were trimmed by 2 bases and 0 bases, with 6 bases remaining between them. The CDR3 length is 14 residues. CDR3 region: CASSVQSSYNEQFF. CDR3 sequence (DNA): TGTGCCAGCAGCGTTCAGAGCTCCTACAATGAGCAGTTCTTC. The full variable domain, rest sourced from reference TRBV9 and TRBJ2-1, is DSGVTQTPKHLITATGQRVTLRCSPRSGDLSVYWYQQSLDQGLQFLIQYYNGEERAKGNILERFSAQQFPDLHSELNLSSLELGDSALYFCASSVQSSYNEQFFGPGTRLTVL.

This clone is a singleton in its sample. The CDR3 reads CASSERRVGSYEQYV. The CDR3 DNA follows: TGTGCCAGCAGTGAAAGAAGGGTTGGCTCCTACGAGCAGTACGTC. The gene calls are TRBV6-1 and TRBJ2-7; D is uncertain. Germline lookup yields CDR1 MNHNS and CDR2 SASEGT. There are 15 residues in the CDR3. The ends were cut back, 2 bases at V and 0 bases at J, with 11 bases in the middle.

This chain links TRBV19 with TRBJ2-1; TRBD2 matches 14 bases. Per germline, CDR1 LNHDA and CDR2 SQIVND (reference sequence). This CDR3 is 15 amino acids long. V dropped 6 bases and J dropped 7; count of bases not matched to a gene: 5. CDR3 loop: CASRMRLAGGNEQFF. For the CDR3, the DNA is TGTGCCAGTAGGATGAGACTAGCGGGGGGGAATGAGCAGTTCTTC. Variable domain in full (rest from reference TRBV19 and TRBJ2-1): DGGITQSPKYLFRKEGQNVTLSCEQNLNHDAMYWYRQDPGQGLRLIYYSQIVNDFQKGDIAEGYSVSREKKESFPLTVTSAQKNPTAFYLCASRMRLAGGNEQFFGPGTRLTVL.

V is TRBV29-1 and J is TRBJ2-1; 9 bases map to TRBD1. CDR1 is SQVTM, CDR2 ANQGSEA, per germline. The CDR3 covers 16 residues. The V segment lost 3 bases and the J segment 8 bases; nucleotides outside the gene matches: 14. The DNA of the CDR3 is TGCAGCGTTGAGAGCGTACCGGGACAGGGTTTCGATGAGCAGTTCTTC. Translating it yields CSVESVPGQGFDEQFF.

The V call is TRBV14, the J call TRBJ1-6; unclear D gene. The CDR3 is 16 residues long. Germline CDR1 SGHDN, CDR2 FVKESK. V lost 0 bases and J lost 0, with 6 bases in between. The CDR3 here is CASSQDKGSYNSPLHF. The CDR3 DNA follows: TGTGCCAGCAGCCAAGATAAGGGCTCCTATAATTCACCCCTCCACTTT.

The chain carries TRBV18 and TRBJ2-7; 8 bases map to TRBD1. Germline V gene sequence: CDR1 KGHSH, CDR2 LQKENI. CDR3 length equals 13 residues. Trimming at V came to 6 bases and at J to 5 bases, leaving 6 bases not matched to a gene. Here the CDR3 DNA reads TGTGCCAGCTCGCCCAACAGGGGGGACGAGCAGTACGTC. Translation gives CASSPNRGDEQYV.

This chain joins TRBV27 and TRBJ2-2, with 11 bases lining up with TRBD1. With V trimmed by 5 bases and J by 3 bases, 5 bases remained unmatched. This CDR3 region has 16 residues. The germline V gene has CDR1 MNHEY and CDR2 SMNVEV (reference sequence). The CDR3 coding sequence is TGTGCCAGCAGTCCTAGGACAGGGGGCTACACCGGGGAGCTGTTTTTT. Translated, it gives CASSPRTGGYTGELFF.

This chain joins TRBV9 and TRBJ2-1; D perhaps matches TRBD1 (6 bases). V was shortened by 0 bases and J by 0 bases, with 10 bases between the two germline ends. The V gene's germline CDR1 is SGDLS and CDR2 YYNGEE. CDR3 length: 16 amino acids. The CDR3 is CASSVAIGGSYNEQFF. For the CDR3, the DNA is TGTGCCAGCAGCGTAGCAATAGGGGGCTCCTACAATGAGCAGTTCTTC.